This T cell receptor beta chain was captured in a study of metastatic and nonmetastatic thyroid tumors. As originally analysed: A classifier of distant metastasis in papillary thyroid cancer was built from CDR3 differences (across clinicopathological groups). MiXCR re-clonotyped the PCR reads for TCRdb. The V and J calls follow TCRdb's processing rather than the paper's. The sample includes some 18,000 clones, approximately 35% of them seen just once. Trimming cost V 5 bases and J 2 bases, with 16 bases left between them. Germline V gene data show CDR1 as SEHNR and CDR2 as FQNEAQ (reference sequence). The CDR3 has 15 residues. Among the patients, none had received any treatment before thyroid surgery.

The genes are TRBV7-9 and TRBJ2-7; D assignment may be TRBD1 or TRBD2 (6 bases each). The clonotype comes from a female donor with papillary thyroid cancer or a benign thyroid nodule (not recorded which). Some clones in this sample may be carry-over from other donors' samples. Input material: tumor tissue. For the CDR3, the DNA is TGTGCCAGCAGCCCACAGAAGGGGGGACCCTACGAGCAGTACTTC. Translating it yields CASSPQKGGPYEQYF.